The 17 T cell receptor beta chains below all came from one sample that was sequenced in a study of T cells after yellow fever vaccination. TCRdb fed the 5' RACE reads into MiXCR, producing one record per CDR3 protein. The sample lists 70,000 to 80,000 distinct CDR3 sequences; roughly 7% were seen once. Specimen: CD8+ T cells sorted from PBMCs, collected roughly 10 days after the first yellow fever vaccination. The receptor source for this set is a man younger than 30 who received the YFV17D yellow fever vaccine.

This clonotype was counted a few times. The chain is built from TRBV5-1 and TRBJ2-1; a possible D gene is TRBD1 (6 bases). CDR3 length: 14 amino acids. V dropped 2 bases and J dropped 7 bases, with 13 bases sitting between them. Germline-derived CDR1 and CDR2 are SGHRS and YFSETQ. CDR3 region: CASSFSGVGNEQFF. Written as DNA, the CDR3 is TGCGCCAGCAGCTTTTCAGGGGTAGGGAATGAGCAGTTCTTC. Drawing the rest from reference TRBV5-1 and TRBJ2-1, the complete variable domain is KAGVTQTPRYLIKTRGQQVTLSCSPISGHRSVSWYQQTPGQGLQFLFEYFSETQRNKGNFPGRFSGRQFSNSRSEMNVSTLELGDSALYLCASSFSGVGNEQFFGPGTRLTVL.

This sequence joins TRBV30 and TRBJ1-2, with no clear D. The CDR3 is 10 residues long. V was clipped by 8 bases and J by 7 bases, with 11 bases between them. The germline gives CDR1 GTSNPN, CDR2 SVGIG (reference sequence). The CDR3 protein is CAHREGGYTF. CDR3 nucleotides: TGTGCCCATAGGGAGGGTGGCTACACCTTC.

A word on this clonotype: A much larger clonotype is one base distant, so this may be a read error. CDR3 DNA sequence: TGTGCCAGCAGCGTAGAATCGGAACTAGGCTGGGAGACCCAGTACTTC. Its translation is CASSVESELGWETQYF. The rearrangement uses TRBV9 and TRBJ2-5, with D possibly TRBD2 on 5 matching bases. CDR1 and CDR2 (germline): SGDLS, YYNGEE. Between the trimmed V and J ends, which lost 0 bases and 5 bases, there was a span of 17 bases. CDR3 length equals 16 residues.

CDR3 region: CASSLGNTYTEAFF. For the CDR3, the DNA is TGTGCCAGCAGCTTAGGAAACACCTACACTGAAGCTTTCTTT. This rearrangement joins TRBV7-9 to TRBJ1-1, with no clear D. V lost 1 base to trimming and J lost 3 bases, with 9 bases between them. From germline, CDR1 is SEHNR and CDR2 FQNEAQ (reference sequence). The CDR3 consists of 14 residues.

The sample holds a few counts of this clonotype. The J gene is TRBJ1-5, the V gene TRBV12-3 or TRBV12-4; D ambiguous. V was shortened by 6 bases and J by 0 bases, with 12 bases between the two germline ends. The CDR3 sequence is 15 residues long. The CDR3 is CASSHGWVSNQPQHF. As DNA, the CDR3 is TGTGCCAGCAGCCACGGTTGGGTTAGCAATCAGCCCCAGCATTTT.

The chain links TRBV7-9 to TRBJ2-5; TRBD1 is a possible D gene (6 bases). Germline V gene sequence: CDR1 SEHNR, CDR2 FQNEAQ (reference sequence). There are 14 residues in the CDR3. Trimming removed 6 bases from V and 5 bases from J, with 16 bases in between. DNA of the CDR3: TGTGCCAGCAGGCAAAAAGACAGGAACGAGACCCAGTACTTC. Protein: CASRQKDRNETQYF.

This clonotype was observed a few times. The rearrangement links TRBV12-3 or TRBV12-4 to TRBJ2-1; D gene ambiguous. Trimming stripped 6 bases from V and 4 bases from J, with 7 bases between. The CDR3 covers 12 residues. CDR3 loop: CASRNNYNEQFF. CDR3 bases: TGTGCCAGCAGAAACAATTACAATGAGCAGTTCTTC.

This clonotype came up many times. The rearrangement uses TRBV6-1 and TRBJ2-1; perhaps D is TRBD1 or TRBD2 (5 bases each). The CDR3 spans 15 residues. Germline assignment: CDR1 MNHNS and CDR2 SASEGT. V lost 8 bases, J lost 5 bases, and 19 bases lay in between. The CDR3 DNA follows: TGTGCCAGCGACACAGGCCTGGGGAGAAACAATGAGCAGTTCTTC. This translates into CASDTGLGRNNEQFF.

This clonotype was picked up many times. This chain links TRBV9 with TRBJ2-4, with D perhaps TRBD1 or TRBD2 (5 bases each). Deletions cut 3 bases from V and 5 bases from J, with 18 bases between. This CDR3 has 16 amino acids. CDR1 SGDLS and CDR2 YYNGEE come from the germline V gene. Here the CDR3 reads CASSESSGAKQNIQYF. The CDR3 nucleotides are TGTGCCAGCAGCGAGAGCTCCGGGGCCAAACAAAACATTCAGTACTTC.

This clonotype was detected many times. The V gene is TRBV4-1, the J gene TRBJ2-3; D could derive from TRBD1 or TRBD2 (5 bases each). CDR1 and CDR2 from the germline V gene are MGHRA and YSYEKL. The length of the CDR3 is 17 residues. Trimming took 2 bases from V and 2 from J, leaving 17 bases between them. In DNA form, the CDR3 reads TGCGCCAGCAGCCAAAGGCAGGGACGGTACGACACAGATACGCAGTATTTT. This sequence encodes CASSQRQGRYDTDTQYF.

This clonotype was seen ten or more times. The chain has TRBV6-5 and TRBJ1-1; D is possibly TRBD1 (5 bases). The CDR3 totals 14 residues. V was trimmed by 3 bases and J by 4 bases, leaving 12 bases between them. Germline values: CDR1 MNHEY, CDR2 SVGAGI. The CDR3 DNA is TGTGCCAGCAGTTATAGGAAGGGGATCACTGAAGCTTTCTTT. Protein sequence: CASSYRKGITEAFF.

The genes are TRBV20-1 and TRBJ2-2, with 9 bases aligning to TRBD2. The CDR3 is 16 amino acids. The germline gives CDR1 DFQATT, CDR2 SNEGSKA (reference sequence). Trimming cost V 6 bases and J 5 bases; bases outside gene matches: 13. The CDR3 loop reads CSAVPDSSGGTGELFF. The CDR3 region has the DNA TGCAGTGCAGTCCCTGATTCCAGCGGGGGGACCGGGGAGCTGTTTTTT.

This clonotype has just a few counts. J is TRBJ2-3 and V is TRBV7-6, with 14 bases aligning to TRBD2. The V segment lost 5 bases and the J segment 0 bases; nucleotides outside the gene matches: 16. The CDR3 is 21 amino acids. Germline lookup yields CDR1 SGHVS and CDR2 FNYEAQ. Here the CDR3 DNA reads TGTGCCAGCAGCCCTCGAAGACTAGCGGGGGGGAAACTATCTAGCACAGATACGCAGTATTTT. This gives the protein CASSPRRLAGGKLSSTDTQYF.

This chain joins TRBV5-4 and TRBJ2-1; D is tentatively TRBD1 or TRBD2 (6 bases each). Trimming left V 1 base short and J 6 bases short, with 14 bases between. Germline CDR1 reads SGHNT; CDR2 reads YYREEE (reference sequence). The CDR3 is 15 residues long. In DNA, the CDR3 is TGTGCCAGCAGCTTGTGGGGGGCGGGTTTCAATGAGCAGTTCTTC. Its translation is CASSLWGAGFNEQFF.

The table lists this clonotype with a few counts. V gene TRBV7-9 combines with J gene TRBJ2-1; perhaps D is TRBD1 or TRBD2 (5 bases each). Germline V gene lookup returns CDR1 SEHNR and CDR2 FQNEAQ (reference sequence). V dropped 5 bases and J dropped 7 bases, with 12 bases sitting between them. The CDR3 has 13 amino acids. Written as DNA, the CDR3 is TGTGCCAGCAGCCCGGGGCCCCCAAATGAGCAGTTCTTC. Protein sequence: CASSPGPPNEQFF.

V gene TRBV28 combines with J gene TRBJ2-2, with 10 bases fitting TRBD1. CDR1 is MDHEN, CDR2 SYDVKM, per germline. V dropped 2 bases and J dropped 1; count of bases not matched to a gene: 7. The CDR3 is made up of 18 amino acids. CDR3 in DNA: TGTGCCAGCAGTTTAGACAGGGGGCGAATAGAGAACACCGGGGAGCTGTTTTTT. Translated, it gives CASSLDRGRIENTGELFF.

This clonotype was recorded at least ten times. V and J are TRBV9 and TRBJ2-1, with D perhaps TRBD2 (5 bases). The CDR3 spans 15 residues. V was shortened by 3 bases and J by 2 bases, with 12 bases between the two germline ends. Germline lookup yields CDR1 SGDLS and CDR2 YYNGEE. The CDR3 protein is CASSAGGLPYNEQFF. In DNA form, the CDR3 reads TGTGCCAGCAGCGCGGGCGGGCTTCCCTACAATGAGCAGTTCTTC.